This T cell receptor beta chain was observed in a study of OX40 agonist ivuxolimab in advanced cancers. For the study at large: The mean age was roughly 60 years, ranging from 23 to 79, with 80% to 85% of participants male.

The V end was cut by 4 bases, the J end by 6 bases, with 11 bases between. This CDR3 region has 13 residues. CDR1 and CDR2 from the germline V gene are SGHRS and YFSETQ. Repertoires were generated with immunoSEQ multiplex PCR, while TCRdb's copy carries only in-frame clones and drops some. The data contain 50,000 to 65,000 clones, around 88% of them singletons. The V and J genes are TRBV5-1 and TRBJ2-1, with D unresolved. This TCR came from an adult with an advanced solid tumor such as melanoma, head and neck, liver or kidney cancer. The material sequenced was CD4+ or CD8+ T cells sorted from blood, taken in a trial of the OX40 agonist ivuxolimab. The CDR3 sequence: CASSPHVGNEQFF. The CDR3 DNA follows: TGCGCCAGCAGCCCCCACGTCGGCAATGAGCAGTTCTTC.